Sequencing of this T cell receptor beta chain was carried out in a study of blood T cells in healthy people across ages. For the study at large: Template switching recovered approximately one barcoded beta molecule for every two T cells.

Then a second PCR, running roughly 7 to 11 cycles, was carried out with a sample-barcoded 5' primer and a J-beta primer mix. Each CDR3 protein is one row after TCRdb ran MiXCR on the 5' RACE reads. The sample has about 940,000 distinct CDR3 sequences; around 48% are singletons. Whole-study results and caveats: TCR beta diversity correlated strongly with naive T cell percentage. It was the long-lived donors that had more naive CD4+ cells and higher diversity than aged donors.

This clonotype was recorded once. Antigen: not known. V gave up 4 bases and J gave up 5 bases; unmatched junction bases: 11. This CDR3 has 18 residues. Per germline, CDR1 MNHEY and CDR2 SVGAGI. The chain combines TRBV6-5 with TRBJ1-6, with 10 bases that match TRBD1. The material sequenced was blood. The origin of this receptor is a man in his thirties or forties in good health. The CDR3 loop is CASSSRTGGMGDNSPLHF. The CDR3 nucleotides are TGTGCCAGCAGTTCTAGGACAGGGGGTATGGGCGATAATTCACCCCTCCACTTT.